The present T cell receptor (beta chain) was sequenced within a study of OX40 agonist ivuxolimab in advanced cancers. Study summary: Dosing consisted of intravenous ivuxolimab at 0.01 to 10 mg/kg every 2 weeks.

Assay: immunoSEQ multiplex PCR; the TCRdb copy retains only in-frame clones and omits some. The table lists 14,000 or so clones, 65% to 85% of them singletons, with approximately 18% in the top ten. The CDR3 length is 16 residues. Trimming removed 4 bases from V and 2 bases from J; junction bases left unmatched: 10. CDR1 is LNHDA and CDR2 is SQIVND in the germline V gene (reference sequence). This clone was picked up a small number of times. Sequencing used CD4+ or CD8+ T cells sorted from blood, obtained in a trial of the OX40 agonist ivuxolimab. This receptor was taken from an adult with an advanced solid tumor such as melanoma, head and neck, liver or kidney cancer. The gene calls are TRBV19 and TRBJ1-2, with TRBD1 matching 7 bases. CDR3 bases: TGTGCCAGTAGTAGATCCGGGACAGAGATAAACTATGGCTACACCTTC. It translates to CASSRSGTEINYGYTF.